One TCR beta chain is described in this entry. The data were obtained in a study of blood T cell repertoires in COVID-19. Looking at the study overall: Collection of acute and convalescent COVID-19 samples took place in the United States, Italy and Spain.

The CDR3 totals 14 residues. Per the germline V gene, CDR1 is SNHLY and CDR2 is FYNNEI. Authors' analysis steps: Estimation of nucleated cell counts was performed using reference gene primer amplification. The repertoire was sequenced with immunoSEQ multiplex PCR; TCRdb's copy has only in-frame clones and lacks some. The DNA was the basis for D and trimming; V, J and clone size are from that table. This table has around 280,000 clones, approximately 88% appearing once. The TCR comes from a woman aged 40 to 50 who had recovered from COVID-19. Sequenced input: PBMCs or T cells enriched from blood (not recorded which). This chain links TRBV2 with TRBJ2-7; D possibly corresponds to TRBD1 (6 bases). CDR3 nucleotide sequence: TGTGCTAAAAGTGGAAGAGGGGGCTCCTACGAGCAGTACTTC. This gives the protein CAKSGRGGSYEQYF.